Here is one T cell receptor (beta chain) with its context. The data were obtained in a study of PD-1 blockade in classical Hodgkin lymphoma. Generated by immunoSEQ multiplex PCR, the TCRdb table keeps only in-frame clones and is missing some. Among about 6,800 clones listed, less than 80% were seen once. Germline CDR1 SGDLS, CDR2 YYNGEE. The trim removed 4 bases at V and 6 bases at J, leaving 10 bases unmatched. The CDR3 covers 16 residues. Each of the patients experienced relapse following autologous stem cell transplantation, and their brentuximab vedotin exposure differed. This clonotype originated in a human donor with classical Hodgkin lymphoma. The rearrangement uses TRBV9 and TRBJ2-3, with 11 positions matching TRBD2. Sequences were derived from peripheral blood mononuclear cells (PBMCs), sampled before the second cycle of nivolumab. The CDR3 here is CASSPLAGGPRDTQYF. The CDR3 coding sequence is TGTGCCAGCAGCCCCTTAGCGGGAGGGCCGCGGGATACGCAGTATTTT.